The rows below give T cell receptor beta chains drawn from one sample of a study of blood T cell repertoires in COVID-19. Some clones are missing from TCRdb's copy, which holds only in-frame ones; the method was immunoSEQ multiplex PCR. The sample yields about 350,000 clones, roughly 86% seen once. Input material: PBMCs or T cells enriched from blood (not recorded which). These receptors were taken from a woman aged 25 to 39 who had recovered from COVID-19. CDR3s include the opening cysteine and the closing phenylalanine or tryptophan. D genes are given only for firm matches.

CDR3 DNA,CDR3 protein,V gene,J gene,D gene
TGTGCCAGCAGCTTAGTGCAATCAGGGGAAAAACTGTTTTTT,CASSLVQSGEKLFF,TRBV7-8,TRBJ1-4,.
TGTGCCAGCAGCCAGACATTGGGTCAGCCCCAGCATTTT,CASSQTLGQPQHF,TRBV7-9,TRBJ1-5,.
TGTGCCAGCAGCCCCAGCGGGGGCTACAATGAGCAGTTCTTC,CASSPSGGYNEQFF,TRBV11-2,TRBJ2-1,TRBD2
TGTGCCAGCAGCTCCCTCCTTGATCGGGGCTACACCTTC,CASSSLLDRGYTF,TRBV11-2,TRBJ1-2,.
TGTGCCAGCAGCTTAGGGCGGCGCTACGAGCAGTACTTC,CASSLGRRYEQYF,TRBV7-2,TRBJ2-7,.
TGTGCCAGCAGCGCTACTAGCGGGGCCTACGAGCAGTACTTC,CASSATSGAYEQYF,TRBV4-2,TRBJ2-7,TRBD2
TGTGCCAGCAGCTCTCATACAGGGGAAAGTTGGGAGACCCAGTACTTC,CASSSHTGESWETQYF,TRBV7-2,TRBJ2-5,TRBD1
TGTGCCTGGAGTACCAGTTTCGCATCAAATCAGCCCCAGCATTTT,CAWSTSFASNQPQHF,TRBV30,TRBJ1-5,.
TGCGCCAGCAGCTTGGGGTTTGTGGAGGGAGCGGGGGCCACCCGGGGTACGCAGTATTTT,CASSLGFVEGAGATRGTQYF,TRBV5-1,TRBJ2-3,TRBD2
TGTGCCAGAAGCTTGGAAGCAGTACCTTGGGGAGACGAAGGGGGTATTAAAGGTTCACCCCTCCACTTT,CARSLEAVPWGDEGGIKGSPLHF,TRBV5-3,TRBJ1-6,.